One TCR beta chain is described in this entry. The data were taken from a study of blood T cell repertoires in COVID-19. Study context: Sites in the United States, Italy and Spain provided acute and convalescent COVID-19 samples.

Sequencing used immunoSEQ multiplex PCR; TCRdb keeps in-frame clones, though not all of them. The sample has 200,000 to 250,000 clones; 70% to 85% are singletons. CDR3 length: 19 residues. Germline CDR1 reads MNHEY; CDR2 reads SVGEGT. The trim removed 7 bases at V and 0 bases at J, leaving 16 bases unmatched. The sample was PBMCs or T cells enriched from blood (not recorded which). The chain employs TRBV6-2 or TRBV6-3 and TRBJ2-1; 9 nucleotides agree with TRBD2. The receptor was derived from a middle-aged man who had recovered from COVID-19. The CDR3 coding sequence is TGTGCCAGCACCCCACCAGGGAGCGGGGGGATGAGCTCCTACAATGAGCAGTTCTTC. It yields the protein CASTPPGSGGMSSYNEQFF.